These 15 T cell receptor beta chains were all obtained from the same sample, sequenced in a study of blood T cell repertoires in COVID-19. Using immunoSEQ multiplex PCR, the repertoire was profiled, and TCRdb retains in-frame clones only, with some absent. The data contain around 270,000 clones, roughly 91% of them seen just once; the ten biggest clones take up around 0.88%. The sequenced sample consisted of peripheral blood. The receptors stem from a man aged 25-45 years with acute or convalescent COVID-19.

V is TRBV27 and J is TRBJ2-7; a weak D match, TRBD1 (5 bases). CDR1 MNHEY and CDR2 SMNVEV come from the germline V gene (reference sequence). The CDR3 runs to 15 residues. With 3 bases removed from V and 2 bases from J, the gap between germline ends came to 14 bases. The CDR3 DNA sequence: TGTGCCAGCAGTTTTTCTCCCGACAGAACCTACGAGCAGTACTTC. Encoded protein: CASSFSPDRTYEQYF.

This rearrangement joins TRBV4-1 to TRBJ1-6; TRBD1 matches 10 bases. This CDR3 has 17 residues. Germline values: CDR1 MGHRA, CDR2 YSYEKL. J lost 4 bases, V lost 4 bases, and 7 bases had no gene match. The DNA for the CDR3 is TGCGCCAGCAGCCGCAGCGGGACAGGGGATTATAATTCACCCCTCCACTTT. Residues: CASSRSGTGDYNSPLHF.

The genes are TRBV7-8 and TRBJ2-1; tentative D call: TRBD2 (5 bases). The V end was cut by 0 bases, the J end by 7 bases, with 13 bases between. Germline V gives CDR1 SGHVS, CDR2 FQNEAQ. The CDR3 contains 15 residues. CDR3 residues: CASSLARVVRNEQFF. The CDR3 nucleotides read TGTGCCAGCAGCTTAGCGCGGGTAGTGAGAAATGAGCAGTTCTTC.

The rearrangement joins TRBV24-1 to TRBJ1-1, with TRBD1 identical over 11 bases. The CDR3 extends over 15 amino acids. J lost 4 bases, V lost 6 bases, and 6 bases had no gene match. The V gene's germline CDR1 is KGHDR and CDR2 SFDVKD. The CDR3 nucleotides read TGTGCCACCAGTCCCGGGGGACAGGGGGGCACTGAAGCTTTCTTT. This gives the protein CATSPGGQGGTEAFF.

The genes are TRBV30 and TRBJ2-3, with TRBD2 matching over 7 bases. This CDR3 comprises 14 residues. Germline V gene lookup returns CDR1 GTSNPN and CDR2 SVGIG (reference sequence). J was trimmed by 5 bases and V by 5 bases; bases with no gene match: 10. CDR3 amino acids: CAWFGGRAGDTQYF. The CDR3 coding sequence is TGTGCCTGGTTTGGGGGGAGGGCCGGAGATACGCAGTATTTT.

The chain uses TRBV9 and TRBJ2-5, with 9 bases identical to TRBD1. This CDR3 region has 15 residues. Germline CDR1 SGDLS, CDR2 YYNGEE. Trimming removed 2 bases from V and 5 bases from J; junction bases left unmatched: 7. CDR3 residues: CASSVSGTGRETQYF. The CDR3 nucleotides are TGTGCCAGCAGCGTCTCCGGGACAGGGAGGGAGACCCAGTACTTC.

The chain couples TRBV28 to TRBJ1-2, with D tentatively TRBD1 (6 bases). V was pared by 5 bases and J by 7 bases, with 26 bases between. The CDR3 totals 17 residues. The germline gives CDR1 MDHEN, CDR2 SYDVKM. The CDR3 sequence is CASSGGVLSGDLIGYTF. The CDR3 coding sequence is TGTGCCAGCAGTGGGGGGGTGTTGTCAGGGGATCTGATTGGCTACACCTTC.

The chain combines TRBV7-9 with TRBJ1-1; D not resolved. V lost 8 bases and J lost 2, with 15 bases in between. Germline-derived CDR1 and CDR2 are SEHNR and FQNEAQ (reference sequence). This CDR3 is built from 14 residues. CDR3 sequence reads: CASGAGLKNTEAFF. The CDR3 nucleotides are TGTGCCAGCGGCGCTGGACTTAAAAACACTGAAGCTTTCTTT.

The gene calls are TRBV7-8 and TRBJ1-1; D is unclear. The CDR3 contains 16 residues. Trimming removed 1 base from V and 1 base from J, with 13 bases in between. Germline V gene sequence: CDR1 SGHVS, CDR2 FQNEAQ. CDR3 residues: CASSLEWARRNTEAFF. CDR3 DNA sequence: TGTGCCAGCAGCTTAGAATGGGCCAGACGGAACACTGAAGCTTTCTTT.

CDR3 amino acids: CASSSTRQGQNNEQFF. For the CDR3, the DNA is TGTGCCAGCAGTTCGACCCGACAGGGACAAAACAATGAGCAGTTCTTC. V is TRBV27 and J is TRBJ2-1; TRBD1 agrees at 7 bases. CDR1 and CDR2 from the germline V gene are MNHEY and SMNVEV (reference sequence). There are 16 residues in the CDR3. V was clipped by 4 bases and J by 5 bases; unmatched bases: 11.

The chain is built from TRBV6-1 and TRBJ2-3, with 10 bases that match TRBD1. The CDR3 extends over 19 amino acids. V shed 3 bases, J shed 1 base, and the junction held 13 bases outside the gene matches. CDR1 MNHNS and CDR2 SASEGT come from the germline V gene. In nucleotides, the CDR3 is TGTGCCAGCAGTGATGTGACAGGGGGCTCTATTATGGGCACAGATACGCAGTATTTT. Its protein is CASSDVTGGSIMGTDTQYF.

V is TRBV12-5 and J is TRBJ2-7, with TRBD1 identical over 8 bases. Germline CDR1 is LGHNT and CDR2 is FRNRAP. The CDR3 runs 14 residues. V was pared by 0 bases and J by 6 bases, with 4 bases of the junction left unmatched. The CDR3 DNA follows: TGTGCTAGTGGTTTGGTACAGGGGACAGGCGAGCAGTACTTC. Translating gives CASGLVQGTGEQYF.

V usage is TRBV7-9 and J usage is TRBJ1-4; D gene ambiguous. The CDR3 totals 13 residues. Germline CDR1 and CDR2: SEHNR and FQNEAQ (reference sequence). Trimming took 8 bases from V and 0 from J, leaving 7 bases between them. The CDR3 nucleotides are TGTGCCAGCCCCTCCCCAACTAATGAAAAACTGTTTTTT. Its translation: CASPSPTNEKLFF.

The chain has TRBV9 and TRBJ2-3; 14 nucleotides line up with TRBD2. The germline gives CDR1 SGDLS, CDR2 YYNGEE. Unmatched junction bases numbered 4, after V lost 2 bases and J lost 5 bases. The CDR3 length is 16 residues. The DNA of the CDR3 is TGTGCCAGCAGCGTTTCCGGGACTAGCGGGAGAGATACGCAGTATTTT. Residues: CASSVSGTSGRDTQYF.

The gene calls are TRBV18 and TRBJ2-1; 10 bases match TRBD2. CDR3 length: 15 amino acids. The V gene's germline CDR1 is KGHSH and CDR2 LQKENI. The junction had 5 bases not matched to a gene; V was cut back by 5 bases and J by 4 bases. This CDR3 reads CASSKRTSGYNEQFF. CDR3 bases: TGTGCCAGCTCAAAAAGGACTAGCGGTTACAATGAGCAGTTCTTC.